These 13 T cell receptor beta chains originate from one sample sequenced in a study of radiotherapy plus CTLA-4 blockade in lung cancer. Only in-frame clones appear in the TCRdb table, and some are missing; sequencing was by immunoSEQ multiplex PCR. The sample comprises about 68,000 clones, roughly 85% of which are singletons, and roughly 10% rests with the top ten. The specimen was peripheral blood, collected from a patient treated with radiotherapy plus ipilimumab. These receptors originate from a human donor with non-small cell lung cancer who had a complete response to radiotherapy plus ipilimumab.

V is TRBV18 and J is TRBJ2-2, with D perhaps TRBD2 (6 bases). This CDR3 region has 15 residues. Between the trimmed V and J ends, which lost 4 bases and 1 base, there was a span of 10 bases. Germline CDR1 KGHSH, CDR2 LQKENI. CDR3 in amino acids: CASSLADVNTGELFF. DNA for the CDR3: TGTGCCAGCTCACTAGCGGACGTGAACACCGGGGAGCTGTTTTTT.

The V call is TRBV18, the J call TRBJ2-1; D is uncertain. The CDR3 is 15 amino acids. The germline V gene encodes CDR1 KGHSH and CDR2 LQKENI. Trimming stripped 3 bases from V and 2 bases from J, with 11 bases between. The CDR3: CASSPLTPAYNEQFF. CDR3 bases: TGTGCCAGCTCACCGTTGACCCCGGCCTACAATGAGCAGTTCTTC.

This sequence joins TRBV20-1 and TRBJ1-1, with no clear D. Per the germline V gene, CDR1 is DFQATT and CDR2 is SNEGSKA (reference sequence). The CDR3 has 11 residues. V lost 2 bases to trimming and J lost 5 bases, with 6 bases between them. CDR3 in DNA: TGCAGTGCTAGAAGGGAGACTGAAGCTTTCTTT. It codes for CSARRETEAFF.

The CDR3, as DNA: TGTGCCATCAGTGAGTCCATTTATGCGCGGGGGGCCTCCCGGGCCCAAGAGACCCAGTACTTC. It codes for CAISESIYARGASRAQETQYF. J is TRBJ2-5 and V is TRBV10-3; TRBD2 matches 8 bases. Trimming removed 0 bases from V and 1 base from J; junction bases left unmatched: 19. Germline CDR1 ENHRY, CDR2 SYGVKD. This CDR3 is 21 amino acids long.

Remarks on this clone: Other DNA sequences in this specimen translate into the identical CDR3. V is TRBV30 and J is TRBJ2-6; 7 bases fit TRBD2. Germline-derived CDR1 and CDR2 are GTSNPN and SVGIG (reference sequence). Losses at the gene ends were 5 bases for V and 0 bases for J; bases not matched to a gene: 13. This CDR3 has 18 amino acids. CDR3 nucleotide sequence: TGTGCCTGGGGTGCCGGTGGGGGGGTCTACTCTGGGGCCAACGTCCTGACTTTC. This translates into CAWGAGGGVYSGANVLTF.

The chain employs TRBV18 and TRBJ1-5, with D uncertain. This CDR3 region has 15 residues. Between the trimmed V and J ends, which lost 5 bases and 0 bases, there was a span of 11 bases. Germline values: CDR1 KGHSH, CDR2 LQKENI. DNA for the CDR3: TGTGCCAGCTCATTGCGAGGAGATAGCAATCAGCCCCAGCATTTT. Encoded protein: CASSLRGDSNQPQHF.

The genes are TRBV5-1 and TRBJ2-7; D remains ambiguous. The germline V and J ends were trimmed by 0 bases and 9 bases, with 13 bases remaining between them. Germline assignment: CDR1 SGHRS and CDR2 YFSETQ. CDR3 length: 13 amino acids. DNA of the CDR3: TGCGCCAGCAGCTTGGTCGCAGGCCAACCGCAGTACTTC. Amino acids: CASSLVAGQPQYF.

The CDR3 region is CASSLTWGLDYGYTF. The CDR3 nucleotides read TGTGCCAGCAGCTTAACGTGGGGGCTGGACTATGGCTACACCTTC. The chain employs TRBV7-9 and TRBJ1-2; D is perhaps TRBD1 (6 bases). The CDR3 runs 15 residues. Germline-derived CDR1 and CDR2 are SEHNR and FQNEAQ (reference sequence). Trimming removed 2 bases from V and 3 bases from J, with 13 bases in between.

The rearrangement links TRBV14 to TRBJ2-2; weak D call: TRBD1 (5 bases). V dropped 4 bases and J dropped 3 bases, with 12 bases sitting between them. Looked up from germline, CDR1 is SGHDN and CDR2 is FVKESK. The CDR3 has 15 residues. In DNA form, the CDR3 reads TGTGCCAGCAGCCGACAGAATCAATACACCGGGGAGCTGTTTTTT. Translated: CASSRQNQYTGELFF.

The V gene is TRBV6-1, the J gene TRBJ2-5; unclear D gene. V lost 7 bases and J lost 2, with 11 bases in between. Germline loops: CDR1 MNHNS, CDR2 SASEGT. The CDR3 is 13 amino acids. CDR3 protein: CASTLLKQETQYF. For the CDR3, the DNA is TGTGCCAGCACCCTCCTTAAACAAGAGACCCAGTACTTC.

CDR3 DNA: TGCAGTGCTATACGTCTCTATGGCTACACCTTC. Residues: CSAIRLYGYTF. The chain joins TRBV20-1 to TRBJ1-2; D ambiguous. The ends were cut back, 4 bases at V and 4 bases at J, with 7 bases in the middle. CDR1 is DFQATT, CDR2 SNEGSKA, per germline (reference sequence). The CDR3 loop spans 11 amino acids.

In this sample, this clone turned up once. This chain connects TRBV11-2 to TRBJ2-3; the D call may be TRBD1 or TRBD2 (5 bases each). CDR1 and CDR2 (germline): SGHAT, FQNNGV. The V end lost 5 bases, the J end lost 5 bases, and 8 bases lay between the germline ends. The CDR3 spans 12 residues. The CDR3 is CASSPGRDTQYF. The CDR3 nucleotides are TGTGCCAGCAGCCCGGGACGAGATACGCAGTATTTT.

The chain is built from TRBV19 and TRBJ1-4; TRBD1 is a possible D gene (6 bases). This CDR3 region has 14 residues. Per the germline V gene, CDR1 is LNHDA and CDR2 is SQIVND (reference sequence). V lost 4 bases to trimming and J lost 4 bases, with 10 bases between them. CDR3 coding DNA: TGTGCCAGTAGTAGAGGACAGTTTAATGAAAAACTGTTTTTT. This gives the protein CASSRGQFNEKLFF.